Shown below are 22 T cell receptor beta chains from a single sample sequenced in a study of OX40 agonist ivuxolimab in advanced cancers. Produced via immunoSEQ multiplex PCR; TCRdb's table is partial and in-frame only. The sample includes more than 45,000 clones, about 90% seen only once; the top ten take 3.5% to 4%. The sample was CD4+ or CD8+ T cells sorted from blood, taken in a trial of the OX40 agonist ivuxolimab. These receptors all stem from an adult with an advanced solid tumor such as melanoma, head and neck, liver or kidney cancer.

This chain's CDR3 is CASSLTPYEQYF. Here the CDR3 DNA reads TGTGCCAGCAGTTTGACTCCCTACGAGCAGTACTTC. The V and J genes are TRBV27 and TRBJ2-7; D is uncertain. Trimming cost V 3 bases and J 2 bases, with 5 bases left between them. Germline V lookup: CDR1 MNHEY, CDR2 SMNVEV (reference sequence). The CDR3 extends over 12 amino acids.

The chain uses TRBV7-6 and TRBJ2-2, with D unclear. Germline V gene data show CDR1 as SGHVS and CDR2 as FNYEAQ. V lost 3 bases and J lost 7, with 6 bases in between. This CDR3 spans 12 amino acids. The chain's CDR3 is CASSFDIGELFF. The CDR3 nucleotides are TGTGCCAGCAGCTTTGATATCGGGGAGCTGTTTTTT.

The table lists this clone with a few counts. V and J are TRBV19 and TRBJ1-5; D gene unclear. There are 14 residues in the CDR3. Trimming shortened V by 5 bases and J by 0 bases, and 8 bases separated the two germline ends. Germline-derived CDR1 and CDR2 are LNHDA and SQIVND (reference sequence). CDR3: CASSWWDSNQPQHF. The CDR3 DNA sequence: TGTGCCAGTAGTTGGTGGGATAGCAATCAGCCCCAGCATTTT.

This chain connects TRBV11-1 to TRBJ2-1; D ambiguous. The germline V gene has CDR1 SGHAT and CDR2 FQDESV (reference sequence). The CDR3 consists of 15 residues. V was clipped by 5 bases and J by 0 bases, with 11 bases between them. The CDR3 loop reads CASSPDLSSYNEQFF. DNA for the CDR3: TGTGCCAGCAGCCCCGACCTGAGCTCCTACAATGAGCAGTTCTTC.

The chain recombines TRBV28 with TRBJ2-3; 12 bases line up with TRBD2. Germline CDR1 reads MDHEN; CDR2 reads SYDVKM. CDR3 size: 16 residues. V gave up 6 bases and J gave up 5 bases; unmatched junction bases: 9. CDR3 sequence reads: CASSLRLAGEGDTQYF. DNA for the CDR3: TGTGCCAGCAGCCTTAGACTAGCGGGAGAGGGAGATACGCAGTATTTT.

The chain combines TRBV27 with TRBJ1-2; TRBD1 matches 11 bases. The CDR3 spans 14 residues. CDR1 and CDR2 (germline): MNHEY, SMNVEV (reference sequence). J gave up 6 bases and V 8 bases, and 8 bases lay outside the gene matches. The DNA for the CDR3 is TGTGCCAGCGGGCGGACAGGGGGCGCCGATGGCTACACCTTC. It yields the protein CASGRTGGADGYTF.

The rearrangement uses TRBV5-1 and TRBJ2-1, with D possibly TRBD1 on 6 matching bases. The germline V and J ends were trimmed by 6 bases and 8 bases, with 15 bases remaining between them. CDR3 length: 13 residues. The germline V gene encodes CDR1 SGHRS and CDR2 YFSETQ. CDR3 region: CASTQGRGDEQFF. CDR3 in DNA: TGCGCCAGCACCCAGGGGCGAGGTGATGAGCAGTTCTTC.

V is TRBV11-2 and J is TRBJ2-1; 7 bases line up with TRBD2. The J segment lost 0 bases and the V segment lost 1 base, leaving 9 bases of the junction unmatched. Germline-derived CDR1 and CDR2 are SGHAT and FQNNGV. This CDR3 is built from 18 residues. CDR3 DNA sequence: TGTGCCAGCAGCTTAGTGGTTTTCGGCGGGAGCTCCTACAATGAGCAGTTCTTC. This gives the protein CASSLVVFGGSSYNEQFF.

This clone was observed once. CDR3 DNA: TGTGCCAGCAGCTTAGTGAACAGGGCACAAGAGACCCAGTACTTC. This encodes CASSLVNRAQETQYF. The chain joins TRBV7-6 to TRBJ2-5; possible D gene TRBD1, 6 bases. The V gene's germline CDR1 is SGHVS and CDR2 FNYEAQ. CDR3 size: 15 residues. Trimming cost V 1 base and J 2 bases, with 11 bases left between them.

The rearrangement joins TRBV7-9 to TRBJ2-7; no definite D call. V was clipped by 5 bases and J by 2 bases, with 13 bases between them. The CDR3 length is 14 residues. The V gene's germline CDR1 is SEHNR and CDR2 FQNEAQ (reference sequence). CDR3 nucleotide sequence: TGTGCCAGCAGCGCCACAGTTTTCGCCTACGAGCAGTACTTC. This translates into CASSATVFAYEQYF.

The chain joins TRBV19 to TRBJ1-1; 7 bases align to TRBD1. Germline values: CDR1 LNHDA, CDR2 SQIVND (reference sequence). V lost 3 bases and J lost 10; bases outside the gene matches: 11. The CDR3 totals 14 residues. CDR3 amino acids: CASSISSGTVGAFF. CDR3 nucleotide sequence: TGTGCCAGTAGTATTTCCTCGGGGACAGTGGGAGCTTTCTTT.

The chain is built from TRBV7-8 and TRBJ2-5, with TRBD1 matching over 7 bases. V dropped 1 base and J dropped 5; count of bases not matched to a gene: 10. Germline V CDR1 and CDR2: SGHVS, FQNEAQ. The CDR3 length is 16 residues. This chain's CDR3 is CASSLVAGGRGETQYF. The CDR3 DNA sequence: TGTGCCAGCAGCTTAGTGGCAGGGGGACGAGGGGAGACCCAGTACTTC. The full variable domain, completed using reference TRBV7-8 and TRBJ2-5, is GAGVSQSPRYKVAKRGQDVALRCDPISGHVSLFWYQQALGQGPEFLTYFQNEAQLDKSGLPSDRFFAERPEGSVSTLKIQRTQQEDSAVYLCASSLVAGGRGETQYFGPGTRLLVL.

V usage is TRBV6-4 and J usage is TRBJ2-3, with 11 positions matching TRBD2. There are 21 residues in the CDR3. V shed 2 bases, J shed 3 bases, and the junction held 19 bases outside the gene matches. The germline gives CDR1 MRHNA, CDR2 SNTAGT. Here the CDR3 DNA reads TGTGCCAGCAGTGACCATAAGGGCCTAGCGGGAGGATTTGCCCTGACAGATACGCAGTATTTT. Translating gives CASSDHKGLAGGFALTDTQYF.

The CDR3 DNA is TGTGCCAGCAGCTTATGGGACTCTGGGGAGCTGTTTTTT. Protein product: CASSLWDSGELFF. The V and J genes are TRBV7-8 and TRBJ2-2, with TRBD2 as a possible D gene (6 bases). V was shortened by 2 bases and J by 8 bases, with 9 bases between the two germline ends. The CDR3 has 13 amino acids. Germline V gene sequence: CDR1 SGHVS, CDR2 FQNEAQ.

This chain links TRBV7-9 with TRBJ1-1; D is ambiguous. V lost 8 bases, J lost 6 bases, and 10 bases lay in between. This CDR3 has 11 amino acids. CDR1 and CDR2 from the germline V gene are SEHNR and FQNEAQ (reference sequence). This CDR3 is CASSPPAEAFF. CDR3 coding DNA: TGTGCCAGCTCCCCCCCGGCTGAAGCTTTCTTT.

The CDR3, as DNA: TGCGCCAGCAGCCAAGATGGGAGTACGACCTACGAGCAGTACTTC. Protein sequence: CASSQDGSTTYEQYF. V usage is TRBV4-3 and J usage is TRBJ2-7; perhaps TRBD2 as D (5 bases). Between the trimmed V and J ends, which lost 0 bases and 2 bases, there was a span of 11 bases. This CDR3 is built from 15 residues. The germline gives CDR1 LGHNA, CDR2 YSLEER.

This chain joins TRBV7-9 and TRBJ2-2; D is ambiguous. The germline V gene encodes CDR1 SEHNR and CDR2 FQNEAQ (reference sequence). V lost 6 bases to trimming and J lost 11 bases, with 7 bases between them. CDR3 size: 10 residues. CDR3 sequence: CASSKVELFF. The DNA for the CDR3 is TGTGCCAGCAGTAAGGTTGAGCTGTTTTTT. The whole variable domain, remainder taken from reference TRBV7-9 and TRBJ2-2, is DTGVSQNPRHKITKRGQNVTFRCDPISEHNRLYWYRQTLGQGPEFLTYFQNEAQLEKSRLLSDRFSAERPKGSFSTLEIQRTEQGDSAMYLCASSKVELFFGEGSRLTVL.

The table lists this clone with a count of one. The chain couples TRBV27 to TRBJ1-1; D not resolved. The CDR3 is 14 amino acids. Germline-derived CDR1 and CDR2 are MNHEY and SMNVEV (reference sequence). Trimming shortened V by 0 bases and J by 4 bases, and 9 bases separated the two germline ends. In DNA, the CDR3 is TGTGCCAGCAGTTTATCGATGGGAAGCACTGAAGCTTTCTTT. This encodes CASSLSMGSTEAFF.

The CDR3 DNA follows: TGTGCCAGTAGTATACCCCAGGCAGGGGGGGACTATGGCTACACCTTC. Translating gives CASSIPQAGGDYGYTF. The chain joins TRBV19 to TRBJ1-2; 7 bases are a match to TRBD1. The CDR3 loop spans 16 amino acids. CDR1 LNHDA and CDR2 SQIVND come from the germline V gene (reference sequence). Losses at the gene ends were 2 bases for V and 3 bases for J; bases not matched to a gene: 9.

V usage is TRBV2 and J usage is TRBJ2-7; TRBD1 matches 7 bases. CDR3 length: 17 amino acids. The V segment lost 0 bases and the J segment 4 bases; nucleotides outside the gene matches: 12. Germline V gene lookup returns CDR1 SNHLY and CDR2 FYNNEI. CDR3: CASSEAAAGTALYEQYF. CDR3 sequence (DNA): TGTGCCAGCAGTGAAGCCGCCGCCGGGACAGCCCTATACGAGCAGTACTTC.

The V gene is TRBV6-6, the J gene TRBJ1-1; maybe TRBD1 (5 bases). The germline gives CDR1 MNHNY, CDR2 SVGAGI (reference sequence). Between the trimmed V and J ends, which lost 7 bases and 4 bases, there was a span of 22 bases. CDR3 length: 16 amino acids. This CDR3 reads CASTPSAGQRATEAFF. DNA for the CDR3: TGTGCCAGCACCCCCAGTGCGGGGCAGCGAGCCACTGAAGCTTTCTTT.

The gene calls are TRBV7-2 and TRBJ2-7; no reliable D call. Germline CDR1 reads SGHTA; CDR2 reads FQGNSA. Trimming shortened V by 1 base and J by 3 bases, and 10 bases separated the two germline ends. This CDR3 is 14 amino acids long. CDR3 bases: TGTGCCAGCAGCTTAGGACCCTGGAACTACGAGCAGTACTTC. It specifies CASSLGPWNYEQYF.